Below, 31 T cell receptor beta chains from the same sample are listed, as sequenced in a study of T-cell memory formation after mild COVID-19. TCRdb reprocessed the 5' RACE reads with MiXCR, giving one entry per CDR3 protein. Among just over 200,000 distinct CDR3 sequences listed, around 9.5% were seen once. Sequencing input: PBMCs or a T cell subset sorted from them (not recorded which). The receptors stem from a man younger than 30 who had mild COVID-19 (a few samples of this study predate the infection). Cell type and time point are not known.

V usage is TRBV30 and J usage is TRBJ2-1; D is unresolved. V lost 2 bases and J 12 bases, leaving 11 bases between the germline ends. CDR3 length: 11 amino acids. The germline CDR1 and CDR2 sequences are GTSNPN and SVGIG (reference sequence). Written as DNA, the CDR3 is TGTGCCTGGAGTTCCCGGCTCGGGCAGTTCTTC. Translated: CAWSSRLGQFF. Full variable domain (outside the CDR3, taken from reference TRBV30 and TRBJ2-1): SQTIHQWPATLVQPVGSPLSLECTVEGTSNPNLYWYRQAAGRGLQLLFYSVGIGQISSEVPQNLSASRPQDRQFILSSKKLLLSDSGFYLCAWSSRLGQFFGPGTRLTVL.

This clonotype was observed a handful of times. The chain carries TRBV5-1 and TRBJ1-1; D unclear. The CDR3 covers 13 residues. V was cut by 6 bases and J by 0 bases, with 9 bases left in between. CDR1 and CDR2 from the germline V gene are SGHRS and YFSETQ. CDR3 DNA sequence: TGCGCCAGCAACGCTCAGTTGAACACTGAAGCTTTCTTT. Translated: CASNAQLNTEAFF.

There are a few counts of this clonotype. The rearrangement links TRBV29-1 to TRBJ1-1; D uncertain. The CDR3 runs to 13 residues. Germline V gene lookup returns CDR1 SQVTM and CDR2 ANQGSEA. V gave up 4 bases and J gave up 0 bases, with 9 bases separating them. The CDR3 protein is CSVVQGMNTEAFF. The CDR3 coding sequence is TGCAGCGTTGTGCAAGGCATGAACACTGAAGCTTTCTTT.

This clonotype was seen a handful of times. The chain carries TRBV15 and TRBJ1-1, with D possibly being TRBD1 (6 bases). The V end was cut by 4 bases, the J end by 11 bases, with 17 bases between. The germline CDR1 and CDR2 sequences are LNHNV and YYDKDF (reference sequence). This CDR3 has 13 residues. CDR3 loop: CATSKDSRYSAFF. DNA of the CDR3: TGTGCCACCAGCAAGGACAGCCGGTATTCTGCTTTCTTT.

This sequence joins TRBV4-2 and TRBJ2-1, with D unclear. V was shortened by 0 bases and J by 9 bases, with 12 bases between the two germline ends. The germline V gene has CDR1 LGHNA and CDR2 YNFKEQ. The CDR3 contains 14 residues. CDR3 bases: TGTGCCAGCAGCCAAGATAGTTTCTTCCCTGAGCAGTTCTTC. It codes for CASSQDSFFPEQFF.

The chain is built from TRBV4-1 and TRBJ2-3, with 7 bases fitting TRBD1. J was trimmed by 2 bases and V by 3 bases; bases with no gene match: 5. This CDR3 spans 15 amino acids. From germline, CDR1 is MGHRA and CDR2 YSYEKL. The DNA for the CDR3 is TGCGCCAGCAGCCAGACAGGGCTCTCCACAGATACGCAGTATTTT. The encoded protein is CASSQTGLSTDTQYF.

This clonotype was counted between two and nine times. This chain uses TRBV9 with TRBJ2-1; the match to TRBD2 covers 8 bases. Germline loops: CDR1 SGDLS, CDR2 YYNGEE. The length of the CDR3 is 12 residues. Trimming removed 5 bases from V and 16 bases from J; junction bases left unmatched: 11. For the CDR3, the DNA is TGTGCCAGCAGTACCCCGGGAGGGGGGAAATTCTTC. Residues: CASSTPGGGKFF.

This clonotype appeared a few times. This chain joins TRBV7-2 and TRBJ2-2; 8 positions match TRBD2. V lost 5 bases to trimming and J lost 7 bases; unmatched junction nucleotides: 6. The germline gives CDR1 SGHTA, CDR2 FQGNSA. The CDR3 covers 14 residues. CDR3 residues: CASSPGGAGGELFF. CDR3 DNA: TGTGCCAGCAGCCCCGGGGGGGCCGGCGGGGAGCTGTTTTTT.

This chain uses TRBV10-3 with TRBJ1-1, with D uncertain. Looked up from germline, CDR1 is ENHRY and CDR2 is SYGVKD. There are 11 residues in the CDR3. The V gene lost 10 bases and the J gene lost 5 bases, with 11 bases spanning the gap. As DNA, the CDR3 is TGTGCCACCCTCGGGGAAACTGAAGCTTTCTTT. It encodes CATLGETEAFF.

The table lists this clonotype with many counts. The chain joins TRBV12-3 or TRBV12-4 to TRBJ2-7; the D gene is possibly TRBD1 (5 bases). The CDR3 is made up of 15 amino acids. Trimming pared 3 bases from V and 5 bases from J, leaving 17 bases between. The CDR3 DNA reads as TGTGCCAGCAGTTTCGGGCGGCAGGGTGCCAACGAGCAGTACTTC. Its translation is CASSFGRQGANEQYF.

This chain connects TRBV18 to TRBJ2-7; the D is unclear. This CDR3 comprises 13 residues. Between the trimmed V and J ends, which lost 2 bases and 1 base, there was a span of 6 bases. The germline V gene encodes CDR1 KGHSH and CDR2 LQKENI. The CDR3 here is CASSPGSSYEQYV. The CDR3 DNA reads as TGTGCCAGCTCACCAGGGTCATCCTACGAGCAGTACGTC.

The chain carries TRBV12-3 or TRBV12-4 and TRBJ2-3, with D perhaps matching TRBD2 (6 bases). The ends were cut back, 5 bases at V and 0 bases at J, with 15 bases in the middle. CDR3 length: 16 residues. The CDR3 DNA sequence: TGTGCCAGCAGTCCAAGAGTAGCGGCCAGCACAGATACGCAGTATTTT. Translation: CASSPRVAASTDTQYF.

This clonotype was counted only a few times. The genes are TRBV20-1 and TRBJ2-1; TRBD1 or TRBD2 may be the D gene (5 bases each). Germline V CDR1 and CDR2: DFQATT, SNEGSKA (reference sequence). V lost 2 bases to trimming and J lost 7 bases, with 21 bases between them. CDR3 length equals 16 residues. CDR3 in DNA: TGCAGTGCTAGACCCACTAGGGGCTCGGCATGGAATGAGCAGTTCTTC. It encodes CSARPTRGSAWNEQFF.

This clonotype appeared many times. This chain connects TRBV5-1 to TRBJ1-2, with a weak D call TRBD1 (5 bases). The germline CDR1 and CDR2 sequences are SGHRS and YFSETQ. V gave up 0 bases and J gave up 4 bases, with 10 bases separating them. This CDR3 region has 14 residues. CDR3 in DNA: TGCGCCAGCAGCTTGGGGGACCGATCCTATGGCTACACCTTC. It translates to CASSLGDRSYGYTF.

The J gene is TRBJ1-4, the V gene TRBV6-5, with D perhaps matching TRBD1 (5 bases). The CDR3 has 14 amino acids. Trimming removed 5 bases from V and 6 bases from J, with 13 bases in between. The V gene's germline CDR1 is MNHEY and CDR2 SVGAGI. CDR3 sequence: CASSRIQGYEKLFF. The CDR3 DNA reads as TGTGCCAGCAGTCGCATCCAGGGTTATGAAAAACTGTTTTTT.

CDR3 DNA: TGTGCCAGCAGCTCCGAGTACCGGCTACCGCCCCTCCACTTT. Protein sequence: CASSSEYRLPPLHF. The gene calls are TRBV6-5 and TRBJ1-6; D unclear. The CDR3 has 14 residues. Trimming stripped 6 bases from V and 13 bases from J, with 19 bases between. Germline CDR1 reads MNHEY; CDR2 reads SVGAGI.

The table lists this clonotype with a few counts. The chain's CDR3 is CASSSLGKQYF. The CDR3, as DNA: TGTGCCAGCAGTTCACTGGGGAAGCAGTACTTC. The J gene is TRBJ2-7, the V gene TRBV27; no definite D call. The CDR3 consists of 11 residues. Trimming took off 4 bases at V and 8 bases at J, with 9 bases between the two ends. The germline CDR1 and CDR2 sequences are MNHEY and SMNVEV (reference sequence).

This clonotype was found many times. The chain recombines TRBV12-3 or TRBV12-4 with TRBJ2-1; no reliable D call. V was cut by 4 bases and J by 10 bases, with 11 bases left in between. The CDR3 runs to 12 residues. CDR3 region: CASSSAPREQFF. DNA for the CDR3: TGTGCCAGCAGTTCAGCGCCCCGAGAGCAGTTCTTC.

The chain recombines TRBV5-1 with TRBJ2-7; 9 bases line up with TRBD2. Trimming removed 4 bases from V and 4 bases from J; junction bases left unmatched: 6. The CDR3 extends over 14 amino acids. Germline V gene sequence: CDR1 SGHRS, CDR2 YFSETQ. In DNA, the CDR3 is TGCGCCAGCAGCCGCGGGGGGGAGGGGTACGAGCAGTACTTC. Its protein is CASSRGGEGYEQYF.

This clonotype was observed many times. The chain is built from TRBV20-1 and TRBJ2-3; tentative D call: TRBD2 (5 bases). The germline V and J ends were trimmed by 4 bases and 9 bases, with 11 bases remaining between them. CDR1 DFQATT and CDR2 SNEGSKA come from the germline V gene (reference sequence). The CDR3 has 11 amino acids. The CDR3: CSAKKADTQYF. The CDR3 coding sequence is TGCAGTGCTAAGAAAGCGGACACGCAGTATTTT.

This clonotype was observed at least ten times. This rearrangement joins TRBV12-3 or TRBV12-4 to TRBJ1-5; maybe TRBD1 (6 bases). CDR3 length: 16 amino acids. Trimming stripped 5 bases from V and 5 bases from J, with 19 bases between. CDR3 nucleotides: TGTGCCAGCAGTCCTCCGGACAGTAATAGGCATCAGCCCCAGCATTTT. Amino acids: CASSPPDSNRHQPQHF.

This clonotype occurred a few times. V is TRBV3-1 and J is TRBJ2-4, with unresolved D. Germline-derived CDR1 and CDR2 are LGHDT and YNNKEL (reference sequence). V shed 0 bases and J shed 1 base, with 10 bases lying between them. The CDR3 runs 16 residues. The CDR3 nucleotides are TGTGCCAGCAGCCAAGATTTGAGCCTGGCCAAAAACATTCAGTACTTC. Its translation: CASSQDLSLAKNIQYF.

The J gene is TRBJ2-2, the V gene TRBV5-1, with D perhaps TRBD1 or TRBD2 (5 bases each). Germline V CDR1 and CDR2: SGHRS, YFSETQ. The CDR3 is 13 amino acids. With 7 bases removed from V and 2 bases from J, the gap between germline ends came to 9 bases. CDR3 nucleotides: TGCGCCAGCGGGGGAGATAACACCGGGGAGCTGTTTTTT. Translated: CASGGDNTGELFF.

This clonotype was seen many times. The rearrangement joins TRBV6-1 to TRBJ2-7; no definite D call. The CDR3 extends over 13 amino acids. The V gene lost 7 bases and the J gene lost 2 bases, with 12 bases spanning the gap. The germline V gene has CDR1 MNHNS and CDR2 SASEGT. The CDR3: CASNSPATYEQYV. The CDR3 nucleotides are TGTGCCAGCAACAGCCCGGCCACCTACGAGCAGTACGTC.

This clonotype came up many times. The chain employs TRBV5-1 and TRBJ2-7, with 10 bases matching TRBD2. Trimming at V came to 4 bases and at J to 0 bases, leaving 4 bases not matched to a gene. CDR1 and CDR2 (germline): SGHRS, YFSETQ. The CDR3 length is 15 residues. The CDR3 reads CASSAQRGGSYEQYF. The DNA for the CDR3 is TGCGCCAGCAGCGCCCAGCGGGGGGGCTCCTACGAGCAGTACTTC.

This clonotype appeared a few times. The genes are TRBV20-1 and TRBJ2-7, with D uncertain. Germline CDR1 reads DFQATT; CDR2 reads SNEGSKA (reference sequence). The V and J ends lost 7 bases and 6 bases respectively, with 10 bases between them. This CDR3 region has 10 residues. CDR3 residues: CSVDRGEQYV. As DNA, the CDR3 is TGCAGTGTCGACCGCGGCGAGCAGTACGTC.

The chain uses TRBV4-1 and TRBJ1-4, with D maybe TRBD1 (5 bases). The V and J ends lost 6 bases and 8 bases respectively, with 19 bases between them. The germline gives CDR1 MGHRA, CDR2 YSYEKL. The CDR3 sequence is 15 residues long. The CDR3 DNA is TGCGCCAGCAGGTCACCGGGACGAAAAACAGAAAAACTGTTTTTT. Protein: CASRSPGRKTEKLFF.

At least ten counts were recorded for this clonotype. The rearrangement uses TRBV6-2 or TRBV6-3 and TRBJ1-6; 8 positions agree with TRBD1. V was pared by 2 bases and J by 6 bases, with 3 bases of the junction left unmatched. The CDR3 consists of 15 residues. The germline gives CDR1 MNHEY, CDR2 SVGEGT. The CDR3 DNA reads TGTGCCAGCAGTTACCTTGACAGGGGTAATTCACCCCTCCACTTT. Residues: CASSYLDRGNSPLHF.

In this sample, this clonotype turned up many times. This chain joins TRBV20-1 and TRBJ2-1, with D possibly TRBD1 on 5 matching bases. This CDR3 contains 14 residues. V lost 1 base, J lost 2 bases, and 9 bases lay in between. CDR1 is DFQATT, CDR2 SNEGSKA, per germline (reference sequence). The chain's CDR3 is CSARVWGPYNEQFF. CDR3 nucleotides: TGCAGTGCTAGAGTGTGGGGCCCCTACAATGAGCAGTTCTTC.

A few counts support this clonotype. The chain carries TRBV27 and TRBJ2-5, with 8 bases aligning to TRBD1. The CDR3 covers 17 residues. CDR1 is MNHEY, CDR2 SMNVEV, per germline (reference sequence). V trimming: 5 bases; J trimming: 5 bases; junction bases outside the gene matches: 16. DNA for the CDR3: TGTGCCAGCAGTGCGGTGGCGGACAGGGCTGTTAGGGAGACCCAGTACTTC. Protein product: CASSAVADRAVRETQYF.

This clonotype was counted only a few times. V and J are TRBV7-9 and TRBJ2-5; 10 bases are a match to TRBD1. V lost 3 bases, J lost 5 bases, and 3 bases stayed unmatched. CDR3 length equals 14 residues. Germline loops: CDR1 SEHNR, CDR2 FQNEAQ (reference sequence). The CDR3 is CASSLTGGVETQYF. As DNA, the CDR3 is TGTGCCAGCAGCTTGACAGGGGGCGTGGAGACCCAGTACTTC.